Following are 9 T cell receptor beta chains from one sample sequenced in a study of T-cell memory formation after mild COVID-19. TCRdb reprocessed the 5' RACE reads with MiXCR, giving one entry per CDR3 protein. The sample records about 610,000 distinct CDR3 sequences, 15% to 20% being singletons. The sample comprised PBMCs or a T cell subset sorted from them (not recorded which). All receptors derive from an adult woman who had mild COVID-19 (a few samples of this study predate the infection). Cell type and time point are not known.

CDR3 DNA: TGTGCCAGCAGCATTCCGGGACAGGGCATGAACACTGAAGCTTTCTTT. Translated: CASSIPGQGMNTEAFF. J is TRBJ1-1 and V is TRBV7-9; 9 positions match TRBD1. V gave up 5 bases and J gave up 0 bases; unmatched junction bases: 7. The V gene's germline CDR1 is SEHNR and CDR2 FQNEAQ (reference sequence). The CDR3 loop spans 16 amino acids.

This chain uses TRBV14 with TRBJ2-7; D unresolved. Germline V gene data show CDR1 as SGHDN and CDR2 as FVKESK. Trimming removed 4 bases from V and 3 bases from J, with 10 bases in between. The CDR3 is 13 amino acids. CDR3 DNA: TGTGCCAGCAGCCCCTTCTCGGACTACGAGCAGTACTTC. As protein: CASSPFSDYEQYF.

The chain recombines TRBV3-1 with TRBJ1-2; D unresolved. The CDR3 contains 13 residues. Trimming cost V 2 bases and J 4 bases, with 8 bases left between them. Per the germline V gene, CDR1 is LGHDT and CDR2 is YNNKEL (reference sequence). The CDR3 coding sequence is TGTGCCAGCAGCCAACAAAGTCCCTATGGCTACACCTTC. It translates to CASSQQSPYGYTF. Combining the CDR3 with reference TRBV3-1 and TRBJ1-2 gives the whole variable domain DTAVSQTPKYLVTQMGNDKSIKCEQNLGHDTMYWYKQDSKKFLKIMFSYNNKELIINETVPNRFSPKSPDKAHLNLHINSLELGDSAVYFCASSQQSPYGYTFGSGTRLTVV.

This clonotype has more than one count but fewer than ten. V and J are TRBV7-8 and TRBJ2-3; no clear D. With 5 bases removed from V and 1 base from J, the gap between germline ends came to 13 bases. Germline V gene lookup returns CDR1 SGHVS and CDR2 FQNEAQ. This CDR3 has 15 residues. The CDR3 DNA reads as TGTGCCAGCAGCCCCGGTGTGGCACGCACAGATACGCAGTATTTT. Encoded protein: CASSPGVARTDTQYF.

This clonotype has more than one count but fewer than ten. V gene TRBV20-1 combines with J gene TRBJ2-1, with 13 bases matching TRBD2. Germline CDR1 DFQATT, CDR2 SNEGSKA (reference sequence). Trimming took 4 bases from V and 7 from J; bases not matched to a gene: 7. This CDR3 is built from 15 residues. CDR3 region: CSATGLAGAGNEQFF. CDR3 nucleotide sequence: TGCAGTGCTACCGGACTAGCGGGAGCAGGTAATGAGCAGTTCTTC.

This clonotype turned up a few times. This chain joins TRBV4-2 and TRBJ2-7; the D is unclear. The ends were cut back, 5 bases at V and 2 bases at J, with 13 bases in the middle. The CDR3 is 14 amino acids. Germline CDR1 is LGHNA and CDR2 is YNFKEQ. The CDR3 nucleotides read TGTGCCAGCAGCGAAACAGATTTTCCCTACGAGCAGTACTTC. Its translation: CASSETDFPYEQYF.

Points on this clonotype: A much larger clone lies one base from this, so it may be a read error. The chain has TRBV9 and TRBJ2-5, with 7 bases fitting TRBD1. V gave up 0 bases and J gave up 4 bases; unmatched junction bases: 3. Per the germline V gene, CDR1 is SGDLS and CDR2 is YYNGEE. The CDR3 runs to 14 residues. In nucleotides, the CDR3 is TGTGCCAGCAGCGTAGACAGGGGTGGAGAGACCCAGTACTTC. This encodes CASSVDRGGETQYF.

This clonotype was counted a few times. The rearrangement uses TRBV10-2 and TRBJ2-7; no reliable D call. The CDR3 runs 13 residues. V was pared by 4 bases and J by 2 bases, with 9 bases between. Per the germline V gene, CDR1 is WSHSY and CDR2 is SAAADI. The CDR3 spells CASSGLTTYEQYF. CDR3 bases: TGCGCCAGCAGTGGGCTGACCACCTACGAGCAGTACTTC.

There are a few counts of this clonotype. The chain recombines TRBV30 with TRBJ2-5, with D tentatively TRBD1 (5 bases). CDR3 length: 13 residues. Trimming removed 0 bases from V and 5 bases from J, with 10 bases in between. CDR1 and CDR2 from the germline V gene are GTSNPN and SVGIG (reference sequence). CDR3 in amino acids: CAWSVSRAETQYF. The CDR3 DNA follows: TGTGCCTGGAGTGTATCCAGGGCGGAGACCCAGTACTTC.